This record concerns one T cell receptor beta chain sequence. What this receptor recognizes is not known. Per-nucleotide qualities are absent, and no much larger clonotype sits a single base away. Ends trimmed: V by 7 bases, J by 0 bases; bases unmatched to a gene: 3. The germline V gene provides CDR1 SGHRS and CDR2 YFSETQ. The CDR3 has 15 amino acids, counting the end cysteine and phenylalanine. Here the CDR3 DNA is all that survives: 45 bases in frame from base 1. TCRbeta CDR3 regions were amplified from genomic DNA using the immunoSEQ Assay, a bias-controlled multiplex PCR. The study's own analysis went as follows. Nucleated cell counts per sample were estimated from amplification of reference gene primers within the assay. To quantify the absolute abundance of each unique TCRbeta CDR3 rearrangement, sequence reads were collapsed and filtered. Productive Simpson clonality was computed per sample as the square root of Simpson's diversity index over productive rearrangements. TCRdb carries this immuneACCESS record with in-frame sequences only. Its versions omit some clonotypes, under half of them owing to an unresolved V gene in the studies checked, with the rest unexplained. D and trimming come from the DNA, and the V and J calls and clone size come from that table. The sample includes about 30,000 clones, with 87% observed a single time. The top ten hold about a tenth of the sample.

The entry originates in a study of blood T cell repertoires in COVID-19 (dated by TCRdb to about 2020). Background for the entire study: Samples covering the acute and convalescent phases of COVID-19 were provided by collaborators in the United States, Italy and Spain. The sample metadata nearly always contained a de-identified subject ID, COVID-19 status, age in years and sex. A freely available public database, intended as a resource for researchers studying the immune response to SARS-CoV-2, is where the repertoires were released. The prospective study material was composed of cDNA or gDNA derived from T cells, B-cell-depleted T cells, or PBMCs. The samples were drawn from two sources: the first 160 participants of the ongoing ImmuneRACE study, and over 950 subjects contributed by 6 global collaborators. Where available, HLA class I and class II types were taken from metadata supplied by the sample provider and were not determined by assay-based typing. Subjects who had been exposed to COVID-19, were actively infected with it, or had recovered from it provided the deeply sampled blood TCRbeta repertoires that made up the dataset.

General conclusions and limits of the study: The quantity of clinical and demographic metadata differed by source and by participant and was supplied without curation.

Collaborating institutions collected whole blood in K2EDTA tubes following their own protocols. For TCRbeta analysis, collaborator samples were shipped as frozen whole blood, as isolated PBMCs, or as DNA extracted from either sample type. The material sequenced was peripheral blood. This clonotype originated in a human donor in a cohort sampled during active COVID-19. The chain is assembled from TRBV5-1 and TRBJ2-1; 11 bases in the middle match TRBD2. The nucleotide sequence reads TGCGCCAGCCATAGCGGGAGGGCCTCCTACAATGAGCAGTTCTTC. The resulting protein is CASHSGRASYNEQFF.